Below, one T cell receptor beta chain is given with its context. This entry comes from a study of OX40 agonist ivuxolimab in advanced cancers. Study overall: With ivuxolimab, an agonistic anti-OX40 (CD134) antibody, patients were treated. Partial responses were achieved by three patients, of whom one had hepatocellular carcinoma and two had cutaneous melanoma.

The CDR3 sequence is 14 residues long. CDR1 and CDR2 from the germline V gene are SGHNT and YYREEE (reference sequence). V was trimmed by 0 bases and J by 3 bases, leaving 9 bases between them. This table comes from immunoSEQ multiplex PCR, and its TCRdb copy is limited to in-frame clones, with some not included. Here the sample spans over 150,000 clones, approximately 94% being singletons. The chain joins TRBV5-4 to TRBJ1-2; no clear D gene. The TCR originated in an adult with an advanced solid tumor such as melanoma, head and neck, liver or kidney cancer. Sequencing used CD4+ or CD8+ T cells sorted from blood, obtained in a trial of the OX40 agonist ivuxolimab. CDR3 nucleotide sequence: TGTGCCAGCAGCTTGGACATTGGTTACTATGGCTACACCTTC. Translating gives CASSLDIGYYGYTF. Full variable domain (remainder filled in from reference TRBV5-4 and TRBJ1-2): ETGVTQSPTHLIKTRGQQVTLRCSSQSGHNTVSWYQQALGQGPQFIFQYYREEENGRGNFPPRFSGLQFPNYSSELNVNALELDDSALYLCASSLDIGYYGYTFGSGTRLTVV.